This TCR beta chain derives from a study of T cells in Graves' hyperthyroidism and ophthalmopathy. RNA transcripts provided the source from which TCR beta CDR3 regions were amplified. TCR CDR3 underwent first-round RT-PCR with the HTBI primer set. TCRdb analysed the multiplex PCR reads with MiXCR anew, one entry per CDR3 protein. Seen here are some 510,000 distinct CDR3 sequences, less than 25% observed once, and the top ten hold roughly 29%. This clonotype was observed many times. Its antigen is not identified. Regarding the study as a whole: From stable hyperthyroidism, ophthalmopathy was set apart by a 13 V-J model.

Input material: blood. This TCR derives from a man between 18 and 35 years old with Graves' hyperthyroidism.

The CDR3 DNA is TGTGCCAGCAGCTTGTCCGTAGAGGAGACCCAGTACTTC. Its translation is CASSLSVEETQYF. J is TRBJ2-5 and V is TRBV7-9; D unclear. Trimming took off 3 bases at V and 5 bases at J, with 10 bases between the two ends. The germline gives CDR1 SEHNR, CDR2 FQNEAQ (reference sequence). CDR3 length equals 13 residues.